A single T cell receptor beta chain is shown here with its context. This record comes from a study of cytomegalovirus exposure and HLA in healthy donors. Trimming took 6 bases from V and 7 from J; bases not matched to a gene: 10. Germline V CDR1 and CDR2: WSHSY, SAAADI. This CDR3 is 15 amino acids long. Researchers ran the PCR with 60 Vbeta and 13 Jbeta primers. Clones were read by immunoSEQ multiplex PCR, and TCRdb kept only the in-frame ones, dropping some. The sample yields about 140,000 clones, 77% seen once. This TCR was recovered from a female donor in good health and CMV-seronegative. Sequenced material: PBMCs. V gene TRBV10-2 combines with J gene TRBJ2-1; 9 nucleotides line up with TRBD1. CDR3 in amino acids: CASSLDRGRGNEQFF. The DNA for the CDR3 is TGCGCCAGCAGCCTGGACAGGGGACGGGGGAATGAGCAGTTCTTC.